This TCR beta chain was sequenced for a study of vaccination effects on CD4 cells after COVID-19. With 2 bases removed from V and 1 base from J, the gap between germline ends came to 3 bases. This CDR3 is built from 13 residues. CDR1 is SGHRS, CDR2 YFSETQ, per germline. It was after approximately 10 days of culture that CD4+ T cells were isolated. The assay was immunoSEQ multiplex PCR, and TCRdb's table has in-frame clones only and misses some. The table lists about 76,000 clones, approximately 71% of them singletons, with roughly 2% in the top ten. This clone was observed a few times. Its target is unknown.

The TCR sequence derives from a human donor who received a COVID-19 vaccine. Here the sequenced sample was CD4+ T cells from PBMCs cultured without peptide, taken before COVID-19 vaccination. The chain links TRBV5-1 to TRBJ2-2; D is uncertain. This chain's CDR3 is CASSFRNTGELFF. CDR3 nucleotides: TGCGCCAGCAGCTTCCGGAACACCGGGGAGCTGTTTTTT.